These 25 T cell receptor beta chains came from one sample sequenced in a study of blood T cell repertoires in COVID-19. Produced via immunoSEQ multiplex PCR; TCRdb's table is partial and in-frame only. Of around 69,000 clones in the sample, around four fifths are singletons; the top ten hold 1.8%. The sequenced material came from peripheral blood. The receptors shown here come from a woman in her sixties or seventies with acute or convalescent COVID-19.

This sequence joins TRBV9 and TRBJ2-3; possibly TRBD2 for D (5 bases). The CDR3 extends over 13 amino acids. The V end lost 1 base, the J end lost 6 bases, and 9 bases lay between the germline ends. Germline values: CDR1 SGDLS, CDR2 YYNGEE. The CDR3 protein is CASSVSGEDTQYF. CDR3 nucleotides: TGTGCCAGCAGCGTATCCGGGGAGGATACGCAGTATTTT.

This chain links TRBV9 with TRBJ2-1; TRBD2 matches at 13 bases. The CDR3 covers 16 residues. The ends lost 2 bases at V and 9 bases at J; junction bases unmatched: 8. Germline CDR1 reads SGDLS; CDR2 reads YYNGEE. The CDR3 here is CASSVGLAGWIGEQFF. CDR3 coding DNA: TGTGCCAGCAGCGTGGGACTAGCGGGATGGATTGGTGAGCAGTTCTTC.

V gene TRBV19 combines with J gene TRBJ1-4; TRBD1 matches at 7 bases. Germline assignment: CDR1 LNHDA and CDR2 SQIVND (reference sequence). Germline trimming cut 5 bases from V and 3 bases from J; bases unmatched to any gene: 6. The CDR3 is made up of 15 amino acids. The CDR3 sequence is CASSSAGTANEKLFF. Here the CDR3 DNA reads TGTGCCAGTAGTTCCGCCGGGACAGCTAATGAAAAACTGTTTTTT.

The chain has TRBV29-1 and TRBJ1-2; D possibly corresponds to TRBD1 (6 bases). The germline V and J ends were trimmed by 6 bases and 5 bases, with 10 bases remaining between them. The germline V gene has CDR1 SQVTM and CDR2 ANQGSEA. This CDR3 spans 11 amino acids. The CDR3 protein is CSVDSAYGYTF. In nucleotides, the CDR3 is TGCAGCGTGGACAGTGCATATGGCTACACCTTC.

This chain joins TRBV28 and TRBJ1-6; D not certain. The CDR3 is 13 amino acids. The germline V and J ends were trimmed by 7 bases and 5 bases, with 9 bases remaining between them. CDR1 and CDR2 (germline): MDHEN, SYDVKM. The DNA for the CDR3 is TGTGCCAGCACTCCGGGTAATAATTCACCCCTCCACTTT. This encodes CASTPGNNSPLHF.

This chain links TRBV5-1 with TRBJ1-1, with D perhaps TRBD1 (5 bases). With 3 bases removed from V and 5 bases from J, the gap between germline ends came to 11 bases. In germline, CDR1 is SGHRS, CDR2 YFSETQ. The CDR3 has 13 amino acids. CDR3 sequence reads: CASSSGQGTEAFF. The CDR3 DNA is TGCGCCAGCAGCTCCGGGCAGGGTACTGAAGCTTTCTTT. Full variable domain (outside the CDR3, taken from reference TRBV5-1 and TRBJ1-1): KAGVTQTPRYLIKTRGQQVTLSCSPISGHRSVSWYQQTPGQGLQFLFEYFSETQRNKGNFPGRFSGRQFSNSRSEMNVSTLELGDSALYLCASSSGQGTEAFFGQGTRLTVV.

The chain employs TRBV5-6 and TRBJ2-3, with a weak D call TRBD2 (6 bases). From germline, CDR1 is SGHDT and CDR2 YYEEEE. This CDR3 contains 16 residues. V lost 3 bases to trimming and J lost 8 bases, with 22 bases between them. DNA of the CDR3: TGTGCCAGCAGCTCTGGCATAACATTGTCGCGGGGTACGCAGTATTTT. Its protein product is CASSSGITLSRGTQYF.

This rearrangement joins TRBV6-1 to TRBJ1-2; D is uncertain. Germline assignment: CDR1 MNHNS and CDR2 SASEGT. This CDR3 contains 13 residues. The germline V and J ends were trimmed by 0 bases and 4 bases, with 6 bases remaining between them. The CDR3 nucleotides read TGTGCCAGCAGTGAAGCGGCAGGCTATGGCTACACCTTC. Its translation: CASSEAAGYGYTF.

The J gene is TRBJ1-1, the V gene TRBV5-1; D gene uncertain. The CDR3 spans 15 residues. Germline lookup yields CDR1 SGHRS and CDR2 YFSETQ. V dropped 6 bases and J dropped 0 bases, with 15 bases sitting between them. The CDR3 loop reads CASTPWANVNTEAFF. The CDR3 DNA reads TGCGCCAGCACCCCGTGGGCAAACGTGAACACTGAAGCTTTCTTT.

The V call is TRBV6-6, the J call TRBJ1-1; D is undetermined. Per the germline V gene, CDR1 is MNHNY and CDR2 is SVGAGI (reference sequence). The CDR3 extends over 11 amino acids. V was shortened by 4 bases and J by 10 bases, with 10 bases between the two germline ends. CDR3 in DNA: TGTGCCAGCAGTTCAGGTGGCAGAGCTTTCTTT. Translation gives CASSSGGRAFF.

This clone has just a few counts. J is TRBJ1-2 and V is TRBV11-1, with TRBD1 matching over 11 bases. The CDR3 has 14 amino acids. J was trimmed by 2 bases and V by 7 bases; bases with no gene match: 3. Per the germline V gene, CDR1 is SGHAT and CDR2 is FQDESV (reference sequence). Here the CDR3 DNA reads TGTGCCAGCACCCGGACAGGGGGCAACTATGGCTACACCTTC. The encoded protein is CASTRTGGNYGYTF.

CDR3 nucleotides: TGTGCCAGCTCACCGATTGAGGACTATGGCTACACCTTC. Translation: CASSPIEDYGYTF. The chain couples TRBV18 to TRBJ1-2; D uncertain. CDR3 length equals 13 residues. With 3 bases removed from V and 3 bases from J, the gap between germline ends came to 8 bases. The germline V gene encodes CDR1 KGHSH and CDR2 LQKENI.

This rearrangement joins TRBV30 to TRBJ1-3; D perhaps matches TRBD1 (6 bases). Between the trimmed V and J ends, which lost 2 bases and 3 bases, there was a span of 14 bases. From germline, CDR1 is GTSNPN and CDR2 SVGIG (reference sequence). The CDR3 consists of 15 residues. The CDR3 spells CAWSLRQEFGNTIYF. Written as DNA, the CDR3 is TGTGCCTGGAGTCTAAGACAGGAATTTGGAAACACCATATATTTT.

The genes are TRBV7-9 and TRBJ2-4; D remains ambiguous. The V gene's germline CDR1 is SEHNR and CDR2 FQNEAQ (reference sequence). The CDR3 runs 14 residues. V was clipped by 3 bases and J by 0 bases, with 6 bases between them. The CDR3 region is CASSLQAAKNIQYF. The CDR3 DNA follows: TGTGCCAGCAGCTTGCAGGCAGCCAAAAACATTCAGTACTTC.

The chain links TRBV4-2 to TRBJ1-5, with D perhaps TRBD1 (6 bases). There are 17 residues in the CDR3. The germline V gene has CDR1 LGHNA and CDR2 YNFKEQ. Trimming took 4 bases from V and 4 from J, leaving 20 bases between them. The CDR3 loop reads CASSPSVSLGGNQPQHF. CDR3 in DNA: TGTGCCAGCAGCCCCTCTGTCAGCCTAGGGGGTAATCAGCCCCAGCATTTT.

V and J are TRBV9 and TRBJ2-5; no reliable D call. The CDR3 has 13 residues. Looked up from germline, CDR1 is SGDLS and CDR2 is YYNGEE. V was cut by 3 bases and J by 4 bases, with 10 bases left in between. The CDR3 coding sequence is TGTGCCAGCAGCGCGCTACCCCGAGAGACCCAGTACTTC. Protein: CASSALPRETQYF.

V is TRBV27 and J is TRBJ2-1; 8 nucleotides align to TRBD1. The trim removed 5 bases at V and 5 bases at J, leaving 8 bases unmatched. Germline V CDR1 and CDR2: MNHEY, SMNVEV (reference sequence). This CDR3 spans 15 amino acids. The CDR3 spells CASSRQGAGNNEQFF. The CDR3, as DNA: TGTGCCAGCAGTCGTCAGGGGGCGGGAAACAATGAGCAGTTCTTC.

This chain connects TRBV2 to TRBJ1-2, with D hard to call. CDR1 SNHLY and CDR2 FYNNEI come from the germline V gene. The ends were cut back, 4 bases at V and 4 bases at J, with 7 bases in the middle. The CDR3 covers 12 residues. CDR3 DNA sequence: TGTGCCAGCAGTGTGGCAGGCTATGGCTACACCTTC. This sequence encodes CASSVAGYGYTF.

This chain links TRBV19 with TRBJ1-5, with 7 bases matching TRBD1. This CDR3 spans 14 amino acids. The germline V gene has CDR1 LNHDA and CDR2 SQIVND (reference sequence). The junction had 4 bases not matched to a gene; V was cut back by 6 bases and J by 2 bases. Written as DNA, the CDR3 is TGTGCCAGTAGCGTCGGACAGGGCAATCAGCCCCAGCATTTT. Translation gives CASSVGQGNQPQHF.

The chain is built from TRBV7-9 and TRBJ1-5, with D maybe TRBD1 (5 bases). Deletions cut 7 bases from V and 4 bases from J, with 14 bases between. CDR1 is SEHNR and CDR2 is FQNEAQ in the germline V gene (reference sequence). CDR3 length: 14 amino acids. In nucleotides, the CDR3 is TGTGCCAGCACCAACCACAAGGGGAATCAGCCCCAGCATTTT. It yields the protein CASTNHKGNQPQHF.

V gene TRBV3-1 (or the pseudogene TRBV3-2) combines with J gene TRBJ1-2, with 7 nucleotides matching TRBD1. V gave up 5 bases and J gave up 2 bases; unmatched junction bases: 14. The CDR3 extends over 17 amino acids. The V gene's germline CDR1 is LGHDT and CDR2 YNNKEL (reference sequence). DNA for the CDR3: TGTGCCAGCAGCTACCGTGGGACAGCCGTTACGAACTATGGCTACACCTTC. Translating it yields CASSYRGTAVTNYGYTF.

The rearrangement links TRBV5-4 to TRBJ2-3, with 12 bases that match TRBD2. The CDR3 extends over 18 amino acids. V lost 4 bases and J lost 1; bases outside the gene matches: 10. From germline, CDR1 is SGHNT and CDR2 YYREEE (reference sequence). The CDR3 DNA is TGTGCCAGCAGCCTCGGACTAGCGGGGATCTCGGGCACAGATACGCAGTATTTT. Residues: CASSLGLAGISGTDTQYF.

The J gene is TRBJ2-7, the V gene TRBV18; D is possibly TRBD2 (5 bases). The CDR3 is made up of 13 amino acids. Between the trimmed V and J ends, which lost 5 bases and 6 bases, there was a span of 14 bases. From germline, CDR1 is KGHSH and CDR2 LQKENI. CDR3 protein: CASSATERGEQYF. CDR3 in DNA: TGTGCCAGCTCAGCAACGGAACGGGGCGAGCAGTACTTC.

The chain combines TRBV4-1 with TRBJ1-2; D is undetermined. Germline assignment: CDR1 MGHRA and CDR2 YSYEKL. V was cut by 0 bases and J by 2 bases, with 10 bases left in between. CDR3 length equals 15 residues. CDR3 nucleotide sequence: TGCGCCAGCAGCCAAGACTCAAACAGAAACTATGGCTACACCTTC. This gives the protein CASSQDSNRNYGYTF.

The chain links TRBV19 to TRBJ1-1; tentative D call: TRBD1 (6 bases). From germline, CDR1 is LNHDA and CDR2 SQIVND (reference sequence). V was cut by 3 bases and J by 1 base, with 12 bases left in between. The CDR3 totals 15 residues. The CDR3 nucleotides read TGTGCCAGTAGTATGGTCAGGGGTCCGAACACTGAAGCTTTCTTT. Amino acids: CASSMVRGPNTEAFF.